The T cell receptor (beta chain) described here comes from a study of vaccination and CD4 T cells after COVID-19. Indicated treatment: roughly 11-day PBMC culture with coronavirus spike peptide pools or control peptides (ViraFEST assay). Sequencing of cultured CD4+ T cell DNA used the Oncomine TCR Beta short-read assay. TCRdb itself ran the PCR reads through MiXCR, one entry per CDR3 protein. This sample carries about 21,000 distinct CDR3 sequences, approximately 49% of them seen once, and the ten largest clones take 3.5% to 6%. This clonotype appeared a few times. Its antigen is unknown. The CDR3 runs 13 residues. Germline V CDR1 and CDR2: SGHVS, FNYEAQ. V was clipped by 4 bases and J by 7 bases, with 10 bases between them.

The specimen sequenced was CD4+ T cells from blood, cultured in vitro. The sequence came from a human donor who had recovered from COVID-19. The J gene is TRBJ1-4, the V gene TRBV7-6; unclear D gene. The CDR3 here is CASSSDWGEKLFF. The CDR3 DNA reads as TGTGCCAGCAGCTCGGACTGGGGTGAAAAACTGTTTTTT.